This entry describes one T cell receptor (beta chain). What it recognizes is unknown. This sample was taken from a study of T cell responses to AZD1222 COVID-19 vaccine. Whole-study findings and limits: Donors in the cohort were predominantly white British and more often female, and clonal diversity was possibly underestimated. The span of vaccine-associated CD4 TCRs extended across spike, with dominance at 160-218 and 743-854.

This table comes from immunoSEQ multiplex PCR, and its TCRdb copy is limited to in-frame clones, with some not included. The data hold approximately 150,000 clones, with 86% observed a single time. This CDR3 spans 12 amino acids. With 7 bases removed from V and 6 bases from J, the gap between germline ends came to 9 bases. Germline V gene lookup returns CDR1 LNHDA and CDR2 SQIVND (reference sequence). This TCR derives from an adult who received the AZD1222 COVID-19 vaccine. The input for sequencing was peripheral blood, taken 28 days after the second AZD1222 dose. The chain has TRBV19 and TRBJ1-4; no reliable D call. The CDR3 is CASTAAHEKLFF. As DNA, the CDR3 is TGTGCCAGTACAGCCGCCCATGAAAAACTGTTTTTT.